This record looks at one T cell receptor beta chain sequence and its context. TCRdb's copy holds only in-frame clones and misses some; the assay was immunoSEQ multiplex PCR. The table includes hundreds of thousands of clones, 89% detected once. This specimen belongs to a study of blood T cell repertoires in COVID-19. The CDR3 contains 14 residues. The V gene lost 4 bases and the J gene lost 4 bases, with 12 bases spanning the gap. In germline, CDR1 is SGHDT, CDR2 YYEEEE. Enrolled through a virtual design, the participants were between roughly 18 and 90 years of age and came from fewer than 30 US areas.

The J gene is TRBJ1-3, the V gene TRBV5-6; D might be TRBD1 (6 bases). The sample was PBMCs or T cells enriched from blood (not recorded which). The sequence derives from a woman aged 40 to 50 who had recovered from COVID-19. The CDR3 DNA is TGTGCCAGCAGCGTCAGGGGATCAGGAAACACCATATATTTT. Protein sequence: CASSVRGSGNTIYF.